These 8 T cell receptor beta chains share one sample of origin, sequenced in a study of identical twins. From the 5' RACE reads, TCRdb called clonotypes with MiXCR, one entry per CDR3 protein. Counted here are under 300,000 distinct CDR3 sequences, 10% to 15% occurring once; the ten biggest clones make up around 4%. These same records also appear under a second study, on yellow fever vaccine responses in identical twins.

Sequencing used memory (CD45RO+) T cells sorted from blood. These TCRs come from a woman between 18 and 29 years old in good health.

This clonotype was detected many times. J is TRBJ2-7 and V is TRBV20-1; possibly TRBD1 or TRBD2 for D (6 bases each). The CDR3 is 14 amino acids. The V and J ends lost 0 bases and 4 bases respectively, with 13 bases between them. Germline CDR1 and CDR2: DFQATT and SNEGSKA (reference sequence). CDR3 amino acids: CSAREGGHEYEQYF. The CDR3 DNA sequence: TGCAGTGCTAGAGAGGGGGGACACGAATACGAGCAGTACTTC.

This clonotype was detected only a few times. The junction and the germline gene differ at one end; a read error may be behind it. V is TRBV6-1 and J is TRBJ2-4, with TRBD2 matching over 15 bases. CDR3 length equals 19 residues. CDR1 and CDR2 (germline): MNHNS, SASEGT. CDR3 sequence: CASTEGLAGGRLARNIQYF. CDR3 nucleotides: TGTGCCAGCACCGAAGGACTAGCGGGAGGGAGATTAGCCAGAAACATTCAGTACTTC.

This clonotype turned up a few times. J is TRBJ2-7 and V is TRBV20-1; D is possibly TRBD1 or TRBD2 (5 bases each). V shed 1 base and J shed 2 bases, with 9 bases lying between them. This CDR3 region has 13 residues. Germline-derived CDR1 and CDR2 are DFQATT and SNEGSKA (reference sequence). The CDR3 DNA follows: TGCAGTGCTAGAGTGGGGGTTACCTACGAGCAGTACTTC. This translates into CSARVGVTYEQYF.

The chain carries TRBV7-9 and TRBJ1-1; D remains unclear. V gave up 5 bases and J gave up 6 bases, with 10 bases separating them. This CDR3 is built from 12 residues. Germline V gene lookup returns CDR1 SEHNR and CDR2 FQNEAQ (reference sequence). The DNA for the CDR3 is TGTGCCAGCAGCGGCGGGTTGTCTGAAGCTTTCTTT. It translates to CASSGGLSEAFF. Complete variable domain (other parts from reference TRBV7-9 and TRBJ1-1): DTGVSQNPRHKITKRGQNVTFRCDPISEHNRLYWYRQTLGQGPEFLTYFQNEAQLEKSRLLSDRFSAERPKGSFSTLEIQRTEQGDSAMYLCASSGGLSEAFFGQGTRLTVV.

The gene calls are TRBV30 and TRBJ1-1, with D possibly matching TRBD1 (5 bases). The germline V gene has CDR1 GTSNPN and CDR2 SVGIG (reference sequence). CDR3 length equals 13 residues. V was pared by 1 base and J by 4 bases, with 10 bases between. CDR3: CAWSGGEGTEAFF. The CDR3 DNA follows: TGTGCCTGGAGTGGAGGGGAGGGCACTGAAGCTTTCTTT.

The chain uses TRBV7-2 and TRBJ2-7; 8 positions agree with TRBD2. The CDR3 runs 14 residues. Germline V gene data show CDR1 as SGHTA and CDR2 as FQGNSA. V lost 11 bases to trimming and J lost 0 bases; unmatched junction nucleotides: 9. CDR3 residues: CASGPGLDSYEQYF. The CDR3 coding sequence is TGTGCCTCCGGGCCGGGACTAGACTCCTACGAGCAGTACTTC.

This clonotype came up a few times. The gene calls are TRBV7-2 and TRBJ1-5; D uncertain. This CDR3 has 12 residues. Germline V gene lookup returns CDR1 SGHTA and CDR2 FQGNSA. V lost 5 bases, J lost 10 bases, and 12 bases lay in between. CDR3 amino acids: CASSLGGIPQHF. CDR3 sequence (DNA): TGTGCCAGCAGCCTGGGCGGGATCCCCCAGCATTTT.

This clonotype was found many times. The gene calls are TRBV12-3 or TRBV12-4 and TRBJ2-7; perhaps TRBD2 as D (5 bases). The CDR3 covers 15 residues. V gave up 3 bases and J gave up 5 bases, with 17 bases separating them. CDR3 sequence (DNA): TGTGCCAGCAGTTTCCGGGTCCCGGAGGTTCACGAGCAGTACTTC. It is translated as CASSFRVPEVHEQYF.